Reported below is one TCR beta chain. What antigen it recognizes has not been identified. Qualities for individual bases were not recorded, and no much larger clone is one base off. Participants in the prospective study were aged about 18 to 95 years, lived in 24 United States geographic areas, and enrolled through a virtual design. Cohort assignment in the prospective study relied on participant-reported clinical history from a screening survey and a study questionnaire. ImmuneRACE Cohort 3 recovered participants were defined by two consecutive negative NP/OP PCR tests, healthcare professional clearance, or symptom resolution. In the prospective study, mobile phlebotomists collected whole blood, serum and a nasopharyngeal or oropharyngeal swab from each participant. Prospective study participants could optionally give additional blood draws and questionnaires over a roughly 2-month period. Before DNA extraction, prospective study blood samples were shipped either frozen or at room temperature.

This sample was taken from a study of blood T cell repertoires in COVID-19 (dated by TCRdb to 2020 to 2022). Some background on the complete study: Collaborator samples came from the United States, Italy and Spain and covered acute and convalescent phases of COVID-19. Where available, HLA class I and class II types were taken from metadata supplied by the sample provider and were not determined by assay-based typing. The prospective study material was composed of cDNA or gDNA derived from T cells, B-cell-depleted T cells, or PBMCs. The samples were drawn from the first 160 participants of the ongoing ImmuneRACE study and from 1,254 subjects provided by 6 global collaborators. A freely available public database, intended as a resource for researchers studying the immune response to SARS-CoV-2, is where the repertoires were released. Deeply sampled blood TCRbeta repertoires from subjects exposed to, actively infected with, or recovered from COVID-19 were included in the dataset. Sample metadata almost always included a de-identified subject ID, COVID-19 status, age in years and sex. What the authors observed across the whole study: Clinical and demographic metadata were provided uncurated, with the amount varying by source and participant.

From its cysteine to its phenylalanine, the CDR3 spans 14 amino acids. Of all the DNA, just the CDR3 is kept, 42 bases in frame from base 1. V loses 6 bases at its end and J loses 8 bases; junction bases beyond the gene matches: 12. CDR1 and CDR2 are drawn from the germline V gene (reference sequence): MNHEY, SMNVEV. The immunoSEQ Assay, a bias-controlled multiplex PCR, was used to amplify TCRbeta CDR3 regions from genomic DNA. The authors' pipeline ran thus. Nucleated cell counts per sample were estimated from amplification of reference gene primers within the assay. To quantify the absolute abundance of each unique TCRbeta CDR3 rearrangement, sequence reads were collapsed and filtered. Productive Simpson clonality was computed per sample as the square root of Simpson's diversity index over productive rearrangements. TCRdb mirrors the immuneACCESS table, restricted to in-frame sequences. Some clones are absent from its copies; in checked studies, under half trace to an unresolved V gene, and the reason for the others is unknown. That table is the source of V, J and clone size, and D and trimming were worked out from the DNA. This sample holds 110,000 to 150,000 clones; 70% to 90% were observed only once. Clones ranked in the top ten supply roughly 4.3% of the sample.

Sequencing used PBMCs or T cells enriched from blood (not recorded which). The TCR sequence derives from a man aged 50 to 60 who had recovered from COVID-19. The rearranged chain carries TRBV27 and TRBJ1-1, and 7 bases in between align with TRBD1. The CDR3 amino acid sequence is: CASSPTGTVIEAFF. The nucleotides read TGTGCCAGCAGCCCCACCGGGACAGTAATAGAAGCTTTCTTT.